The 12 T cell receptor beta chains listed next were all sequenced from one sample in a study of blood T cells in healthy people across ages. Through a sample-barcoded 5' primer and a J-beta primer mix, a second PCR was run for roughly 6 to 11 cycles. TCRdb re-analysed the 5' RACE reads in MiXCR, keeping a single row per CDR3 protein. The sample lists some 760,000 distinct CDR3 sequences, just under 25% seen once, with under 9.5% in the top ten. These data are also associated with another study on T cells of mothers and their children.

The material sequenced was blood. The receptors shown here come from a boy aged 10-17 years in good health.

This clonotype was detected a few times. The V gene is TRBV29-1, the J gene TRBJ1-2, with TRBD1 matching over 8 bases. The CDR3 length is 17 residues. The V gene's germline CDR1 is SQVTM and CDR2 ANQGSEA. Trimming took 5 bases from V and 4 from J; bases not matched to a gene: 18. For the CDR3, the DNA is TGCAGCGTTATGGCCGCGGACAGGGATCGAGGGACCTATGGCTACACCTTC. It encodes CSVMAADRDRGTYGYTF.

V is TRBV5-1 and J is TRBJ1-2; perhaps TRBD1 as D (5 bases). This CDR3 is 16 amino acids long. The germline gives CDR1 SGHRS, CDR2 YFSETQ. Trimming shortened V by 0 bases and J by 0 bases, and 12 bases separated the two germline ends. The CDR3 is CASSLGQGIANYGYTF. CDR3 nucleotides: TGCGCCAGCAGCTTGGGGCAGGGAATCGCTAACTATGGCTACACCTTC. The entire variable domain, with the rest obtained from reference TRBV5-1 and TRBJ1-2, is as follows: KAGVTQTPRYLIKTRGQQVTLSCSPISGHRSVSWYQQTPGQGLQFLFEYFSETQRNKGNFPGRFSGRQFSNSRSEMNVSTLELGDSALYLCASSLGQGIANYGYTFGSGTRLTVV.

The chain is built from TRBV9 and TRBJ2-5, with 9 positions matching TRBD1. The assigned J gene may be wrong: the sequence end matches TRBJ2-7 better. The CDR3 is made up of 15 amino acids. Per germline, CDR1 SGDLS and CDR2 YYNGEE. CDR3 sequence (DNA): TGTGCCAGCAGCGTCGAGGGGACAGGGTTCTACGAGCAGTACTTC. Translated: CASSVEGTGFYEQYF.

In DNA form, the CDR3 reads TGTGCCAGCAGTCCCCTAGTGGTGGGGGAGCGTTCCTACGAGCAGTACTTC. Its protein product is CASSPLVVGERSYEQYF. The gene calls are TRBV6-1 and TRBJ2-7; D possibly matches TRBD1 or TRBD2 (5 bases each). V was clipped by 5 bases and J by 1 base, with 21 bases between them. There are 17 residues in the CDR3. From germline, CDR1 is MNHNS and CDR2 SASEGT.

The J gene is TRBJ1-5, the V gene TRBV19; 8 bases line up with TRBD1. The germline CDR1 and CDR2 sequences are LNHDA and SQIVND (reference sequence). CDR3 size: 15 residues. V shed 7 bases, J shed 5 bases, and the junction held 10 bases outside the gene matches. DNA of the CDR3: TGTGCCAGTACCCGACAGGGGCCAAAAGATCAGCCCCAGCATTTT. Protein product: CASTRQGPKDQPQHF.

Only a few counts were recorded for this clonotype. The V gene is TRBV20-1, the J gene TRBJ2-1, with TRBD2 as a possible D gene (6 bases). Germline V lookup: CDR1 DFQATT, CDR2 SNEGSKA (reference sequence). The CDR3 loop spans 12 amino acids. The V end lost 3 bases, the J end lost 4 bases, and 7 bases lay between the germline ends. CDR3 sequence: CSARGLYNEQFF. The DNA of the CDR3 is TGCAGTGCTAGGGGACTTTACAATGAGCAGTTCTTC.

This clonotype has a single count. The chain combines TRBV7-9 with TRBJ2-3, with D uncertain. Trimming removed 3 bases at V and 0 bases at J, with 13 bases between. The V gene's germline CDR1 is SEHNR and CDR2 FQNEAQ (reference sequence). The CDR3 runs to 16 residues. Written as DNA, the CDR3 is TGTGCCAGCAGCTTCGCGCCCGTCTCCAGCACAGATACGCAGTATTTT. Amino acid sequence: CASSFAPVSSTDTQYF.

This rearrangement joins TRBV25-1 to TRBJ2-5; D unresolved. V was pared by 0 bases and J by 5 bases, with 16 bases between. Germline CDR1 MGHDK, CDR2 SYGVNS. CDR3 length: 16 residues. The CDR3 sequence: CASSEYEGYHVETQYF. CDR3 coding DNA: TGTGCCAGCAGTGAATATGAAGGGTATCATGTCGAGACCCAGTACTTC.

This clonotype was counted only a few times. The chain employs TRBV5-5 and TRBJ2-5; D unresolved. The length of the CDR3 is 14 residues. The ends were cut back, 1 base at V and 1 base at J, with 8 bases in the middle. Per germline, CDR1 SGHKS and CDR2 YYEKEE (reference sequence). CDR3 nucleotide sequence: TGTGCCAGCAGCTTGACGGCAGCCCAAGAGACCCAGTACTTC. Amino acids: CASSLTAAQETQYF.

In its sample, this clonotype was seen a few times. CDR3 nucleotide sequence: TGTGCCACACGCGCGGGGGTGGGTCAAGAGACCCAGTACTTC. Protein product: CATRAGVGQETQYF. The gene calls are TRBV10-3 and TRBJ2-5; 7 positions agree with TRBD2. Trimming removed 10 bases from V and 2 bases from J; junction bases left unmatched: 10. This CDR3 region has 14 residues. Germline V gene sequence: CDR1 ENHRY, CDR2 SYGVKD.

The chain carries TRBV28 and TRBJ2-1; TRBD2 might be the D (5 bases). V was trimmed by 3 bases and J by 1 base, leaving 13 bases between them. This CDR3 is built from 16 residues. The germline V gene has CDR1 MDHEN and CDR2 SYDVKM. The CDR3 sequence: CASSFAPGRSYNEQFF. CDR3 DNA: TGTGCCAGCAGTTTCGCACCGGGAAGATCCTACAATGAGCAGTTCTTC. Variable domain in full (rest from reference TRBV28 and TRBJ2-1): DVKVTQSSRYLVKRTGEKVFLECVQDMDHENMFWYRQDPGLGLRLIYFSYDVKMKEKGDIPEGYSVSREKKERFSLILESASTNQTSMYLCASSFAPGRSYNEQFFGPGTRLTVL.

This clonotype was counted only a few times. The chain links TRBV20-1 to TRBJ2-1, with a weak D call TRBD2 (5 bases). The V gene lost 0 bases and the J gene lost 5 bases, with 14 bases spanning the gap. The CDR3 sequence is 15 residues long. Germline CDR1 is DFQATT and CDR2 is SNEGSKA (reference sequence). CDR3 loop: CSARENGLADNEQFF. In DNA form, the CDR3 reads TGCAGTGCTAGAGAAAACGGCCTAGCAGACAATGAGCAGTTCTTC.